This T cell receptor (beta chain) was sequenced for a study of T cell repertoires in cytomegalovirus infection. Background on the study: From public TCR beta signatures came an indication of both CMV infection and matching HLA type.

This clonotype has only a few counts. Its target is not known. Overall study findings and caveats: HLA-C-restricted CMV clonotypes gave the most frequent clonotype in two of eight donors.

TCRdb reanalysed the reads using MiXCR and keeps one entry per CDR3 protein. The sample contains about 120,000 distinct CDR3 sequences, 30% to 35% of which appear only once. V dropped 6 bases and J dropped 6; count of bases not matched to a gene: 8. The CDR3 sequence is 14 residues long. Germline loops: CDR1 SEHNR, CDR2 FQNEAQ (reference sequence). This clonotype originated in a human donor in good health (CMV status not recorded). Some clones in this sample may be carry-over from other donors' samples. This chain joins TRBV7-9 and TRBJ1-1; 9 positions match TRBD1. The sequencing used CD8+ T cells from cultured PBMCs, collected from culture after CMV antigen stimulation. CDR3 sequence (DNA): TGTGCCAGCAGGTCGGGACAGGGATCCCCTGAAGCTTTCTTT. Its translation is CASRSGQGSPEAFF. Filled out from reference TRBV7-9 and TRBJ1-1, the complete variable domain reads DTGVSQNPRHKITKRGQNVTFRCDPISEHNRLYWYRQTLGQGPEFLTYFQNEAQLEKSRLLSDRFSAERPKGSFSTLEIQRTEQGDSAMYLCASRSGQGSPEAFFGQGTRLTVV.